This entry features one T cell receptor (beta chain) sequence. This CDR3 has 16 residues. With 6 bases clipped from V and 1 base from J, the junction kept 9 bases outside the gene matches. From germline, CDR1 is LNHDA and CDR2 SQIVND (reference sequence). This entry is derived from a study of blood T cell repertoires in COVID-19. Across the study: T cells, B-cell-depleted T cells, or PBMCs provided the cDNA or gDNA that served as material.

TCRdb keeps only in-frame clones here, not all; method: immunoSEQ multiplex PCR. The sample lists around 250,000 clones, 85% to 90% occurring once. What was sequenced was peripheral blood. The clonotype comes from a man between 60 and 75 years old with acute or convalescent COVID-19. The chain has TRBV19 and TRBJ2-7; 10 bases map to TRBD1. CDR3 nucleotides: TGTGCCAGTAGGCCAACCGGGACAGGGGCTTCCTACGAGCAGTACTTC. Its translation: CASRPTGTGASYEQYF. The full variable domain, with the rest looked up from reference TRBV19 and TRBJ2-7, is DGGITQSPKYLFRKEGQNVTLSCEQNLNHDAMYWYRQDPGQGLRLIYYSQIVNDFQKGDIAEGYSVSREKKESFPLTVTSAQKNPTAFYLCASRPTGTGASYEQYFGPGTRLTVT.